These 2 T cell receptor beta chains share one sample of origin, sequenced in a study of shared clonotypes between healthy human individuals. The data were produced by immunoSEQ multiplex PCR, yet TCRdb's version contains in-frame clones alone and is incomplete. The sample has more than 2 million clones; 90% to 96% are singletons. Sequencing was done on a sample of naive CD4+ T cells sorted from blood. Subset defined: CD45RA+ positively selected. The receptors here all came from a man younger than 30 in good health.

In its sample, this clone was seen a few times. The rearrangement uses TRBV6-5 and TRBJ1-1, with D tentatively TRBD1 (5 bases). The V and J ends lost 8 bases and 1 base respectively, with 14 bases between them. Germline V gene sequence: CDR1 MNHEY, CDR2 SVGAGI. The CDR3 contains 14 residues. In DNA form, the CDR3 reads TGTGCCAGCGAGAGGGACGGAGCGAACACTGAAGCTTTCTTT. It codes for CASERDGANTEAFF.

The chain joins TRBV6-1 to TRBJ2-7, with 7 bases lining up with TRBD1. The junction had 6 bases not matched to a gene; V was cut back by 9 bases and J by 4 bases. This CDR3 has 12 residues. Germline V gene lookup returns CDR1 MNHNS and CDR2 SASEGT. The chain's CDR3 is CASPSDRYEQYF. CDR3 DNA sequence: TGTGCCAGTCCTTCGGACAGGTACGAGCAGTACTTC.